Shown below are 25 T cell receptor beta chains from a single sample sequenced in a study of shared clonotypes between healthy human individuals. The assay was immunoSEQ multiplex PCR, and TCRdb's table has in-frame clones only and misses some. The sample contains around 720,000 clones, less than 80% of which appear only once. The sequenced sample was memory CD4+ T cells sorted from blood. Subset defined: CD45RA-negative fraction. The receptors originated from a woman in her twenties or thirties in good health.

This rearrangement joins TRBV7-9 to TRBJ1-2; 8 bases map to TRBD1. V dropped 2 bases and J dropped 4; count of bases not matched to a gene: 3. The CDR3 has 14 amino acids. The V gene's germline CDR1 is SEHNR and CDR2 FQNEAQ (reference sequence). For the CDR3, the DNA is TGTGCCAGCAGCTTACAGGGGGCGAGCTATGGCTACACCTTC. Translation gives CASSLQGASYGYTF.

The V gene is TRBV7-9, the J gene TRBJ1-1, with a tentative D call TRBD1 (6 bases). Germline-derived CDR1 and CDR2 are SEHNR and FQNEAQ (reference sequence). This CDR3 region has 13 residues. The V end was cut by 8 bases, the J end by 7 bases, with 17 bases between. The CDR3 loop reads CASRDRGSDEAFF. The DNA of the CDR3 is TGTGCCAGCCGGGATAGGGGGTCCGATGAAGCTTTCTTT.

The chain couples TRBV5-1 to TRBJ2-1, with TRBD2 identical over 12 bases. The CDR3 runs 15 residues. The V and J ends lost 4 bases and 14 bases, in that order; junction bases with no gene match: 13. CDR1 and CDR2 (germline): SGHRS, YFSETQ. Here the CDR3 reads CASSHRASGRAGEFF. The CDR3 nucleotides are TGCGCCAGCAGCCATAGGGCTAGCGGGAGGGCCGGGGAGTTCTTC. The entire variable domain, with the rest obtained from reference TRBV5-1 and TRBJ2-1, is as follows: KAGVTQTPRYLIKTRGQQVTLSCSPISGHRSVSWYQQTPGQGLQFLFEYFSETQRNKGNFPGRFSGRQFSNSRSEMNVSTLELGDSALYLCASSHRASGRAGEFFGPGTRLTVL.

The chain recombines TRBV7-8 with TRBJ1-5; D gene unclear. Per the germline V gene, CDR1 is SGHVS and CDR2 is FQNEAQ. This CDR3 spans 17 amino acids. The V end was cut by 5 bases, the J end by 9 bases, with 26 bases between. The CDR3 DNA reads as TGTGCCAGCAGCATAGACCGGGGAGGCATGCGTAGTAGGCCCCAGCATTTT. Its protein product is CASSIDRGGMRSRPQHF.

The chain carries TRBV28 and TRBJ2-7; D not certain. This CDR3 is 12 amino acids long. Germline V lookup: CDR1 MDHEN, CDR2 SYDVKM. V was trimmed by 7 bases and J by 4 bases, leaving 11 bases between them. CDR3 sequence reads: CASNHKAYEQYF. Written as DNA, the CDR3 is TGTGCCAGCAATCACAAAGCGTACGAGCAGTACTTC. The full variable domain, its missing parts supplied by reference TRBV28 and TRBJ2-7, is DVKVTQSSRYLVKRTGEKVFLECVQDMDHENMFWYRQDPGLGLRLIYFSYDVKMKEKGDIPEGYSVSREKKERFSLILESASTNQTSMYLCASNHKAYEQYFGPGTRLTVT.

Comments on this clone: One base away lies a much larger clone, so this may be a sequencing read error. The rearrangement links TRBV6-1 to TRBJ2-7; D ambiguous. The V gene's germline CDR1 is MNHNS and CDR2 SASEGT. V lost 4 bases and J lost 5, with 12 bases in between. CDR3 length equals 13 residues. CDR3 region: CASSANQSHEQYF. The CDR3 DNA reads TGTGCCAGCAGTGCGAATCAGAGTCACGAGCAGTACTTC.

The V call is TRBV5-1, the J call TRBJ2-6, with D perhaps TRBD1 (6 bases). The CDR3 spans 15 residues. The V end lost 4 bases, the J end lost 2 bases, and 10 bases lay between the germline ends. Germline CDR1 SGHRS, CDR2 YFSETQ. The DNA for the CDR3 is TGCGCCAGCAGCGTACAGGGAACTGGGGCCAACGTCCTGACTTTC. Protein: CASSVQGTGANVLTF.

This clone occurred a few times. The J gene is TRBJ2-1, the V gene TRBV10-3, with D possibly being TRBD2 (5 bases). Trimming removed 4 bases at V and 2 bases at J, with 12 bases between. CDR1 is ENHRY and CDR2 is SYGVKD in the germline V gene. The CDR3 totals 15 residues. CDR3 loop: CAISGPAEAYNEQFF. The CDR3 region has the DNA TGTGCCATCAGTGGGCCTGCGGAGGCCTACAATGAGCAGTTCTTC.

As regards this clone: Other DNA sequences from this sample encode an identical CDR3 as well. V gene TRBV27 combines with J gene TRBJ2-7; the D call may be TRBD1 or TRBD2 (5 bases each). Per germline, CDR1 MNHEY and CDR2 SMNVEV (reference sequence). There are 14 residues in the CDR3. Trimming took 3 bases from V and 2 from J, leaving 11 bases between them. The CDR3 is CASSLDRGPYEQYF. CDR3 DNA sequence: TGTGCCAGCAGTTTGGACCGGGGCCCCTACGAGCAGTACTTC.

CDR3 sequence reads: CASSWTSGRLFYEQYF. CDR3 DNA sequence: TGTGCCAGCAGTTGGACTAGCGGGAGGCTCTTCTACGAGCAGTACTTC. The chain employs TRBV28 and TRBJ2-7; TRBD2 matches 14 bases. V shed 4 bases and J 3 bases; nucleotides not matched to a gene: 5. Germline-derived CDR1 and CDR2 are MDHEN and SYDVKM. The CDR3 runs to 16 residues. Full variable domain (outside the CDR3, taken from reference TRBV28 and TRBJ2-7): DVKVTQSSRYLVKRTGEKVFLECVQDMDHENMFWYRQDPGLGLRLIYFSYDVKMKEKGDIPEGYSVSREKKERFSLILESASTNQTSMYLCASSWTSGRLFYEQYFGPGTRLTVT.

This clone was counted only a few times. The chain carries TRBV6-6 and TRBJ2-7, with D perhaps TRBD2 (6 bases). The CDR3 extends over 12 amino acids. Germline V CDR1 and CDR2: MNHNY, SVGAGI (reference sequence). Trimming took off 2 bases at V and 5 bases at J, with 7 bases between the two ends. The DNA for the CDR3 is TGTGCCAGCAGTTACAAGCGGGACGAGCAGTACTTC. Amino acid sequence: CASSYKRDEQYF.

This chain connects TRBV7-2 to TRBJ2-3, with a tentative D call TRBD2 (5 bases). The CDR3 is made up of 16 amino acids. CDR1 is SGHTA, CDR2 FQGNSA, per germline. V was shortened by 4 bases and J by 2 bases, with 16 bases between the two germline ends. The CDR3 DNA is TGTGCCAGCAGCTCCCCCGTCCGGGAAGTCACAGATACGCAGTATTTT. Its translation: CASSSPVREVTDTQYF.

The V gene is TRBV6-6, the J gene TRBJ1-2; 8 bases are shared with TRBD1. V was clipped by 6 bases and J by 3 bases; unmatched bases: 3. CDR3 length: 13 residues. Germline CDR1 and CDR2: MNHNY and SVGAGI (reference sequence). CDR3 nucleotides: TGTGCCAGCAGCCGGGGACAGGACTATGGCTACACCTTC. It encodes CASSRGQDYGYTF.

The chain recombines TRBV29-1 with TRBJ2-7; tentative D call: TRBD1 (6 bases). V shed 5 bases and J shed 0 bases, with 14 bases lying between them. The length of the CDR3 is 14 residues. Germline values: CDR1 SQVTM, CDR2 ANQGSEA. The CDR3 region has the DNA TGCAGCGTTACCGGACAGCTCAACTCCTACGAGCAGTACTTC. Translating it yields CSVTGQLNSYEQYF.

V is TRBV2 and J is TRBJ2-1, with 8 bases aligning to TRBD2. The CDR3 has 15 residues. V was clipped by 6 bases and J by 12 bases; unmatched bases: 16. The germline gives CDR1 SNHLY, CDR2 FYNNEI. CDR3 sequence (DNA): TGTGCCAGCAGCCCCAGCGGGAGCCACTTCTCGGCGCAGTTCTTC. Residues: CASSPSGSHFSAQFF. Full variable domain (missing parts from reference TRBV2 and TRBJ2-1): EPEVTQTPSHQVTQMGQEVILRCVPISNHLYFYWYRQILGQKVEFLVSFYNNEISEKSEIFDDQFSVERPDGSNFTLKIRSTKLEDSAMYFCASSPSGSHFSAQFFGPGTRLTVL.

The V and J genes are TRBV29-1 and TRBJ2-1, with 7 bases fitting TRBD1. Looked up from germline, CDR1 is SQVTM and CDR2 is ANQGSEA. V trimming: 6 bases; J trimming: 10 bases; junction bases outside the gene matches: 15. The CDR3 runs to 14 residues. The CDR3 sequence: CSVNQGTGAREQFF. The CDR3 DNA sequence: TGCAGCGTCAACCAGGGCACAGGGGCTAGGGAGCAGTTCTTC.

The rearrangement links TRBV5-6 to TRBJ2-7; 11 bases are shared with TRBD1. CDR3 length equals 15 residues. V shed 5 bases, J shed 3 bases, and the junction held 7 bases outside the gene matches. Per the germline V gene, CDR1 is SGHDT and CDR2 is YYEEEE. In DNA form, the CDR3 reads TGTGCCAGCAGTCGGCCGGGACAGGGGGGCTACGAGCAGTACTTC. Translation: CASSRPGQGGYEQYF.

V and J are TRBV28 and TRBJ1-2, with D possibly TRBD1 on 5 matching bases. The CDR3 has 14 amino acids. From germline, CDR1 is MDHEN and CDR2 SYDVKM. Trimming took off 3 bases at V and 8 bases at J, with 16 bases between the two ends. Here the CDR3 DNA reads TGTGCCAGCAGTTTTCGGGGCAGGGTCATCGGCTACACCTTC. This translates into CASSFRGRVIGYTF.

CDR3 sequence (DNA): TGCGCCAGCAGCTTGGAAGGGGCTTGGAATCAGCCCCAGCATTTT. Protein sequence: CASSLEGAWNQPQHF. This sequence joins TRBV5-1 and TRBJ1-5; possibly TRBD1 for D (5 bases). The CDR3 extends over 15 amino acids. V was cut by 0 bases and J by 4 bases, with 11 bases left in between. Germline V CDR1 and CDR2: SGHRS, YFSETQ.

The chain employs TRBV29-1 and TRBJ2-1; D is possibly TRBD2 (6 bases). Trimming took 7 bases from V and 5 from J, leaving 15 bases between them. This CDR3 contains 13 residues. Germline assignment: CDR1 SQVTM and CDR2 ANQGSEA. The CDR3 nucleotides read TGCAGCGCGGGAGTCGGGGCGGACAATGAGCAGTTCTTC. Its translation: CSAGVGADNEQFF.

By its share, this clone is medium-sized. The chain is built from TRBV7-2 and TRBJ1-3, with no clear D. V was pared by 5 bases and J by 0 bases, with 8 bases between. The CDR3 totals 14 residues. CDR1 SGHTA and CDR2 FQGNSA come from the germline V gene. The CDR3 reads CASSPYISGNTIYF. DNA of the CDR3: TGTGCCAGCAGCCCTTACATCTCTGGAAACACCATATATTTT. Supplemented by reference TRBV7-2 and TRBJ1-3, the full variable domain reads GAGVSQSPSNKVTEKGKDVELRCDPISGHTALYWYRQSLGQGLEFLIYFQGNSAPDKSGLPSDRFSAERTGGSVSTLTIQRTQQEDSAVYLCASSPYISGNTIYFGEGSWLTVV.

This chain uses TRBV19 with TRBJ1-1; D might be TRBD1 (5 bases). This CDR3 region has 14 residues. Germline CDR1 is LNHDA and CDR2 is SQIVND (reference sequence). With 0 bases removed from V and 6 bases from J, the gap between germline ends came to 11 bases. Written as DNA, the CDR3 is TGTGCCAGTAGTATAGATCTCAGGGACGCTGAAGCTTTCTTT. Translation gives CASSIDLRDAEAFF.

The chain combines TRBV7-6 with TRBJ2-5; a possible D gene is TRBD2 (5 bases). The CDR3 is made up of 16 amino acids. V was cut by 5 bases and J by 5 bases, with 21 bases left in between. The V gene's germline CDR1 is SGHVS and CDR2 FNYEAQ. The chain's CDR3 is CASSPTVDYIGETQYF. The CDR3 nucleotides read TGTGCCAGCAGCCCTACGGTTGACTATATAGGGGAGACCCAGTACTTC.

Many counts were recorded for this clone. Other nucleotide sequences in the sample specify the same CDR3. The chain has TRBV5-1 and TRBJ2-2; 7 bases fit TRBD1. This CDR3 has 15 amino acids. V gave up 3 bases and J gave up 1 base; unmatched junction bases: 3. In germline, CDR1 is SGHRS, CDR2 YFSETQ. The CDR3 DNA reads as TGCGCCAGCAGCTCGGGGACAGAGAACACCGGGGAGCTGTTTTTT. Protein product: CASSSGTENTGELFF. Complete variable domain (other parts from reference TRBV5-1 and TRBJ2-2): KAGVTQTPRYLIKTRGQQVTLSCSPISGHRSVSWYQQTPGQGLQFLFEYFSETQRNKGNFPGRFSGRQFSNSRSEMNVSTLELGDSALYLCASSSGTENTGELFFGEGSRLTVL.

The gene calls are TRBV2 and TRBJ2-7; D is possibly TRBD1 or TRBD2 (5 bases each). This CDR3 has 17 residues. CDR1 is SNHLY and CDR2 is FYNNEI in the germline V gene. The V and J ends lost 1 base and 0 bases respectively, with 16 bases between them. CDR3 nucleotide sequence: TGTGCCAGCAGTGAAGTCTCCCGGGACCCCAGCTCCTACGAGCAGTACTTC. It encodes CASSEVSRDPSSYEQYF.